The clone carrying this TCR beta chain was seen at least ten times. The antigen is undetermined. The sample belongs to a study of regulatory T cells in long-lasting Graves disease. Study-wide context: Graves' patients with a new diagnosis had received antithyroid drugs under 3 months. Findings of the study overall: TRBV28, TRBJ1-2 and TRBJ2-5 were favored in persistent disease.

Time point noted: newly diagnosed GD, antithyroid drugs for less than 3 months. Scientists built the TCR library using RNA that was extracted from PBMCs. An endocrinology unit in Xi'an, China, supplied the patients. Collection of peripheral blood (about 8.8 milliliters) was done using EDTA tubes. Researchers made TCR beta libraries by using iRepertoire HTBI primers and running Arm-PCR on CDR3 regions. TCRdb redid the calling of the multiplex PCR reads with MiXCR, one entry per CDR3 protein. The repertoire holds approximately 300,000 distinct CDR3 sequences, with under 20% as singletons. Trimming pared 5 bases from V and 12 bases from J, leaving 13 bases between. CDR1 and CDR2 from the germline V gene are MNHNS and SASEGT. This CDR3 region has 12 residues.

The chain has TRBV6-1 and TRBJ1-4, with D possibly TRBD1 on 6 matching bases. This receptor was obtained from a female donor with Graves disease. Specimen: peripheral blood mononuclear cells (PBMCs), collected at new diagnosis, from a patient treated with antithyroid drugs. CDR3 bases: TGTGCCAGCAGTCAAGACAGGCTCGAACTGTTTTTT. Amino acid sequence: CASSQDRLELFF.